This TCR beta chain appears in the sequencing data of a study of cytomegalovirus exposure and HLA in healthy donors. Study outcomes and limitations: At a 0.05 false discovery rate, a later analysis found 15,000 to 20,000 TCR beta sequences to be associated with HLA alleles. A few chains linked to CMV were shown in vitro to be specific for CMV antigens.

Primers for the PCR totalled 60 Vbeta and 13 Jbeta. The table came from immunoSEQ multiplex PCR; TCRdb's copy has only in-frame clones and leaves some out. This table holds more than 150,000 clones, around three quarters found once. Turning to this clone: Its antigen is as yet unknown.

The V end lost 0 bases, the J end lost 6 bases, and 10 bases lay between the germline ends. Germline CDR1 reads GTSNPN; CDR2 reads SVGIG (reference sequence). The CDR3 consists of 13 residues. Sequenced material: PBMCs. The source of this sequence is a man in his forties in good health and CMV-seronegative. The chain joins TRBV30 to TRBJ2-3, with D uncertain. CDR3 sequence: CAWSVGRWDTQYF. The CDR3 nucleotides read TGTGCCTGGAGTGTTGGGCGCTGGGATACGCAGTATTTT.